These 25 T cell receptor beta chains originate from one sample sequenced in a study of cytomegalovirus exposure and HLA in healthy donors. Both 60 Vbeta primers and 13 Jbeta primers went into the PCR. The data were produced by immunoSEQ multiplex PCR, yet TCRdb's version contains in-frame clones alone and is incomplete. The sample includes 100,000 or so clones, 9.5% to 15% seen only once; the top ten take about a sixth. The material sequenced was PBMCs. The receptors shown here come from a middle-aged man in good health and CMV-seropositive.

This clone was counted only a few times. The V gene is TRBV6-5, the J gene TRBJ1-1; D gene ambiguous. This CDR3 spans 13 amino acids. Germline V gene data show CDR1 as MNHEY and CDR2 as SVGAGI. The ends were cut back, 2 bases at V and 1 base at J, with 5 bases in the middle. CDR3 nucleotide sequence: TGTGCCAGCAGTTACGTCTGGAACACTGAAGCTTTCTTT. This encodes CASSYVWNTEAFF.

This clone has just a few counts. The V gene is TRBV5-6, the J gene TRBJ2-3; a weak D match, TRBD2 (6 bases). Trimming pared 3 bases from V and 4 bases from J, leaving 12 bases between. The CDR3 has 14 amino acids. Germline V gene sequence: CDR1 SGHDT, CDR2 YYEEEE. CDR3 amino acids: CASSSGRGSDTQYF. CDR3 sequence (DNA): TGTGCCAGCAGCTCCGGGAGAGGGTCAGATACGCAGTATTTT.

About this clone itself: With a far larger clone one base away, a read error is the likely cause. V is TRBV6-5 and J is TRBJ1-1, with a possible D match to TRBD1 (6 bases). The CDR3 is 12 amino acids. Trimming cost V 10 bases and J 7 bases, with 16 bases left between them. The germline V gene encodes CDR1 MNHEY and CDR2 SVGAGI. The CDR3 reads CATAGGADEAFF. CDR3 DNA: TGTGCCACGGCGGGGGGGGCTGATGAAGCTTTCTTT.

This rearrangement joins TRBV27 to TRBJ2-7, with 12 bases aligning to TRBD2. V was clipped by 6 bases and J by 7 bases; unmatched bases: 10. The CDR3 totals 15 residues. Per germline, CDR1 MNHEY and CDR2 SMNVEV (reference sequence). For the CDR3, the DNA is TGTGCCAGCAGGCCAGGGACTAGCGGGCGGGGAGAGCAGTACTTC. Translated: CASRPGTSGRGEQYF.

The chain has TRBV28 and TRBJ1-1; a weak D match, TRBD1 (5 bases). Germline V CDR1 and CDR2: MDHEN, SYDVKM. The CDR3 runs 14 residues. The germline V and J ends were trimmed by 3 bases and 6 bases, with 14 bases remaining between them. Here the CDR3 DNA reads TGTGCCAGCAGTTTTCACAGGTCGGTCGCTGAAGCTTTCTTT. It yields the protein CASSFHRSVAEAFF.

This clone showed up just a few times. The rearrangement uses TRBV7-7 and TRBJ2-5; TRBD1 might be the D (5 bases). The germline CDR1 and CDR2 sequences are SSHAT and FNYEAQ (reference sequence). V lost 5 bases and J lost 6, with 13 bases in between. The CDR3 is made up of 13 amino acids. CDR3 sequence (DNA): TGTGCCAGCAGCCTAAGTGGGGCAAAGACCCAGTACTTC. Translated: CASSLSGAKTQYF. Complete variable domain (other parts from reference TRBV7-7 and TRBJ2-5): GAGVSQSPRYKVTKRGQDVTLRCDPISSHATLYWYQQALGQGPEFLTYFNYEAQPDKSGLPSDRFSAERPEGSISTLTIQRTEQRDSAMYRCASSLSGAKTQYFGPGTRLLVL.

This clone is medium-sized (0.01 to 0.1%) by share. The CDR3 loop is CASRGVLSYEQYF. CDR3 sequence (DNA): TGCGCCAGCAGAGGGGTCCTCTCCTACGAGCAGTACTTC. The chain employs TRBV5-1 and TRBJ2-7; possibly TRBD1 for D (5 bases). This CDR3 is 13 amino acids long. Germline V gives CDR1 SGHRS, CDR2 YFSETQ. The V end was cut by 5 bases, the J end by 0 bases, with 9 bases between.

The chain combines TRBV7-9 with TRBJ2-4, with D possibly being TRBD2 (5 bases). Trimming removed 1 base at V and 9 bases at J, with 13 bases between. The CDR3 consists of 14 residues. CDR1 is SEHNR and CDR2 is FQNEAQ in the germline V gene (reference sequence). CDR3 region: CASSLGGEGGIQYF. CDR3 sequence (DNA): TGTGCCAGCAGCTTAGGGGGAGAGGGCGGCATTCAGTACTTC.

This clone has only a few counts. The genes are TRBV28 and TRBJ2-3, with a tentative D call TRBD1 (6 bases). The CDR3 runs to 14 residues. Trimming took off 4 bases at V and 2 bases at J, with 10 bases between the two ends. Germline V lookup: CDR1 MDHEN, CDR2 SYDVKM. For the CDR3, the DNA is TGTGCCAGCAGTTCATCAGGGGACACAGATACGCAGTATTTT. The encoded protein is CASSSSGDTDTQYF.

The gene calls are TRBV5-1 and TRBJ2-7, with D possibly TRBD1 on 6 matching bases. The CDR3 consists of 14 residues. Germline CDR1 SGHRS, CDR2 YFSETQ. Trimming removed 0 bases from V and 3 bases from J, with 10 bases in between. The CDR3 coding sequence is TGCGCCAGCAGCTTGGACAGGGTGGGCTACGAGCAGTACTTC. Translation gives CASSLDRVGYEQYF.

This clone was picked up a small number of times. A junction boundary mismatches the germline segment, possibly from a read error. The chain joins TRBV7-7 to TRBJ2-3; TRBD1 agrees at 9 bases. CDR1 is SSHAT and CDR2 is FNYEAQ in the germline V gene (reference sequence). The length of the CDR3 is 15 residues. CDR3: CASSLGTGSADTQYF. CDR3 DNA sequence: TGTGCTAGCAGCCTCGGGACAGGGTCGGCAGATACGCAGTATTTT.

The table lists this clone with a few counts. The V call is TRBV9, the J call TRBJ2-3; D might be TRBD2 (5 bases). The V and J ends lost 1 base and 7 bases respectively, with 16 bases between them. The CDR3 spans 15 residues. CDR1 and CDR2 (germline): SGDLS, YYNGEE. The DNA for the CDR3 is TGTGCCAGCAGCGTAAGGAGTAGCGAGATAAATACGCAGTATTTT. Translation: CASSVRSSEINTQYF.

The J gene is TRBJ2-7, the V gene TRBV7-9; D not resolved. Per the germline V gene, CDR1 is SEHNR and CDR2 is FQNEAQ (reference sequence). V was pared by 4 bases and J by 6 bases, with 10 bases between. The CDR3 is 12 amino acids. The CDR3 spells CASSWSSPEQYF. CDR3 in DNA: TGTGCCAGCAGCTGGAGTAGTCCCGAGCAGTACTTC.

This clone has just a few counts. The chain carries TRBV6-6 and TRBJ1-3; tentative D call: TRBD1 (6 bases). Trimming cost V 6 bases and J 8 bases, with 20 bases left between them. This CDR3 spans 15 amino acids. Per the germline V gene, CDR1 is MNHNY and CDR2 is SVGAGI (reference sequence). Written as DNA, the CDR3 is TGTGCCAGCAGGGGGGACACCCTAGGTAGATACACCATATATTTT. Its translation is CASRGDTLGRYTIYF.

The chain recombines TRBV7-2 with TRBJ1-1; D call uncertain. V lost 1 base, J lost 4 bases, and 10 bases lay in between. CDR1 SGHTA and CDR2 FQGNSA come from the germline V gene. This CDR3 spans 14 amino acids. The CDR3 bases are TGTGCCAGCAGCTTAGACGCCCGGGGCACTGAAGCTTTCTTT. Translated: CASSLDARGTEAFF.

The genes are TRBV10-3 and TRBJ2-3; 10 positions match TRBD2. The junction had 14 bases not matched to a gene; V was cut back by 5 bases and J by 6 bases. The CDR3 is 17 amino acids. Germline CDR1 and CDR2: ENHRY and SYGVKD. The CDR3 DNA reads as TGTGCCATCAGTTCAGGGGTGGTAGCGGGAGGAGCGGATACGCAGTATTTT. It is translated as CAISSGVVAGGADTQYF.

This chain uses TRBV4-1 with TRBJ2-3, with D possibly TRBD2 on 5 matching bases. Germline values: CDR1 MGHRA, CDR2 YSYEKL. The V end was cut by 2 bases, the J end by 4 bases, with 10 bases between. The CDR3 runs 14 residues. The DNA of the CDR3 is TGCGCCAGCAGCCAATTCGCGGGTGCAGATACGCAGTATTTT. It is translated as CASSQFAGADTQYF.

There are a few counts of this clone. This chain links TRBV28 with TRBJ1-1; D unclear. The V and J ends lost 7 bases and 2 bases respectively, with 5 bases between them. The CDR3 length is 11 residues. Germline loops: CDR1 MDHEN, CDR2 SYDVKM. The CDR3 protein is CASTSNTEAFF. The CDR3 coding sequence is TGTGCCAGCACTTCCAACACTGAAGCTTTCTTT.

The V and J genes are TRBV6-1 and TRBJ1-2; D is possibly TRBD1 (5 bases). Trimming removed 4 bases at V and 7 bases at J, with 19 bases between. This CDR3 spans 15 amino acids. Germline V gene lookup returns CDR1 MNHNS and CDR2 SASEGT. DNA for the CDR3: TGTGCCAGCAGTGTACGGGGGAGGGAGGAGTTTGGCTACACCTTC. It encodes CASSVRGREEFGYTF.

This sequence joins TRBV5-1 and TRBJ2-2, with D tentatively TRBD2 (7 bases). There are 15 residues in the CDR3. Trimming removed 3 bases at V and 5 bases at J, with 14 bases between. CDR1 is SGHRS and CDR2 is YFSETQ in the germline V gene. The CDR3 region is CASSWEGERTGELFF. DNA of the CDR3: TGCGCCAGCAGCTGGGAGGGGGAGAGGACCGGGGAGCTGTTTTTT.

This clone was seen only a few times. This chain connects TRBV6-5 to TRBJ2-2, with a tentative D call TRBD1 (6 bases). V lost 5 bases, J lost 7 bases, and 11 bases lay in between. The CDR3 is 13 residues long. Per germline, CDR1 MNHEY and CDR2 SVGAGI. CDR3 in amino acids: CASSPQGYGELFF. Here the CDR3 DNA reads TGTGCCAGCAGTCCCCAGGGGTACGGGGAGCTGTTTTTT.

The chain has TRBV19 and TRBJ2-7, with D perhaps matching TRBD1 (6 bases). V dropped 6 bases and J dropped 4 bases, with 10 bases sitting between them. CDR1 and CDR2 (germline): LNHDA, SQIVND (reference sequence). This CDR3 has 12 residues. DNA for the CDR3: TGTGCCAGTAGGGACAGACTATACGAGCAGTACTTC. Translating it yields CASRDRLYEQYF.

As to this clone: The sample has other DNA sequences that encode this CDR3 too. The chain carries TRBV2 and TRBJ2-2, with D perhaps TRBD1 (8 bases). The CDR3 totals 19 residues. The germline gives CDR1 SNHLY, CDR2 FYNNEI. V was trimmed by 4 bases and J by 2 bases, leaving 23 bases between them. Here the CDR3 reads CASSGQGARLAVNTGELFF. The DNA for the CDR3 is TGTGCCAGCAGTGGGCAGGGGGCGCGTCTAGCGGTTAACACCGGGGAGCTGTTTTTT.

The chain employs TRBV6-1 and TRBJ1-2, with D possibly TRBD1 on 6 matching bases. Germline CDR1 MNHNS, CDR2 SASEGT. Trimming left V 6 bases short and J 4 bases short, with 15 bases between. The CDR3 sequence is 14 residues long. As DNA, the CDR3 is TGTGCCAGCAGCGGCCGGGACACTTCCTATGGCTACACCTTC. Translation gives CASSGRDTSYGYTF.

The J gene is TRBJ1-1, the V gene TRBV27, with a weak D call TRBD1 (5 bases). The V gene's germline CDR1 is MNHEY and CDR2 SMNVEV (reference sequence). This CDR3 region has 14 residues. Trimming took 0 bases from V and 5 from J, leaving 10 bases between them. The CDR3 DNA sequence: TGTGCCAGCAGTTTATCATCAGGGTGGACTGAAGCTTTCTTT. Residues: CASSLSSGWTEAFF.